The entry below describes one T cell receptor beta chain. This clone has just a few counts. Its antigen is still unknown. Base qualities are missing; no much larger clone stands one base away. Patients with a history of autoimmune disease or receiving systemic immunosuppression were excluded from the trial. Peripheral blood for TCR sequencing was drawn from every dose cohort at baseline, at cycle 4 day 1 and at cycle 7 day 1. Samples were obtained from an open-label, multicenter, first-in-human phase I dose-escalation trial of ivuxolimab. Adults with locally advanced or metastatic melanoma, renal cell carcinoma, hepatocellular carcinoma or head and neck squamous cell carcinoma were enrolled in the trial. CD4+ and CD8+ T cells were sorted separately from peripheral blood before TCR sequencing. Genomic DNA was isolated from the sorted cells so that the TCRbeta CDR3 region could be sequenced. The immunoSEQ Assay was used to sequence the TCRbeta CDR3 regions. TCRdb re-hosts the immuneACCESS table, in-frame sequences only. Its copies lack some clones; in the studies checked, an unresolved V gene accounts for under half of them, and the cause for the rest is not known. For this sample there are roughly 60,000 clones; around 90% appear just once. Clones ranked in the top ten supply about 0.4% of the sample.

V sheds 5 bases and J sheds 1 base, leaving 8 bases between their ends. CDR1 and CDR2 were assigned from the germline V gene as KGHSH and LQKENI. Inclusive of the bounding cysteine and phenylalanine, the CDR3 is 13 residues long. The DNA shown is the 39-base CDR3, in frame from base 1. This sample is drawn from a study of OX40 agonist ivuxolimab in advanced cancers. Broadly, across the study: Ivuxolimab was an agonistic, fully human IgG2 monoclonal antibody directed against OX40 (CD134), a costimulatory receptor. Intravenous ivuxolimab was administered to patients every 2 weeks at six dose levels: 0.01, 0.1, 0.3, 1.5, 3 and 10 mg/kg. Among the 52 dose-escalation patients, 19 had hepatocellular carcinoma, around 15 melanoma, 9 renal cell carcinoma and 9 head and neck cancer. In the dose-escalation cohort, about four fifths of patients were male, and the mean age was 60 years with a range of 23 to 79. Prior anti-PD-1, anti-PD-L1 or anti-CTLA-4 therapy was permitted, and approximately 40% of dose-escalation patients had received checkpoint inhibitors. Three dose-escalation patients achieved partial responses, one with hepatocellular carcinoma and two with cutaneous melanoma. The point of sequencing TCRbeta in the periphery was to test whether ivuxolimab changed TCR sequence diversity and drove clonal T-cell expansion. The paper describes the monotherapy dose-escalation part (N = 52 patients) of the phase I trial of ivuxolimab.

Overall results and qualifications from the work: After ivuxolimab, CD8+ T cells had more expanded clones than CD4+ T cells on average. In the 0.1-3.0 mg/kg groups, partial responders were among the patients with the lowest normalized peripheral clonal expansion, particularly in CD8+ T cells. Antigen specificity was not determined for the clonally expanded peripheral T cells. At doses of 0.1 to 3.0 mg/kg, clonal expansion of both CD4+ and CD8+ blood T cells was observed from baseline to week 6. Low levels of normalized T-cell clonal expansion were also seen in some nonresponding patients.

The clonotype was recovered from an adult with an advanced solid tumor such as melanoma, head and neck, liver or kidney cancer. The sequence links TRBV18 to TRBJ1-1; TRBD1 might be the D gene, on 6 matching bases. Specimen: CD4+ or CD8+ T cells sorted from blood, collected in a trial of the OX40 agonist ivuxolimab. DNA sequence: TGTGCCAGCTCATCAGGGGAGAACACTGAAGCTTTCTTT. It translates as CASSSGENTEAFF.